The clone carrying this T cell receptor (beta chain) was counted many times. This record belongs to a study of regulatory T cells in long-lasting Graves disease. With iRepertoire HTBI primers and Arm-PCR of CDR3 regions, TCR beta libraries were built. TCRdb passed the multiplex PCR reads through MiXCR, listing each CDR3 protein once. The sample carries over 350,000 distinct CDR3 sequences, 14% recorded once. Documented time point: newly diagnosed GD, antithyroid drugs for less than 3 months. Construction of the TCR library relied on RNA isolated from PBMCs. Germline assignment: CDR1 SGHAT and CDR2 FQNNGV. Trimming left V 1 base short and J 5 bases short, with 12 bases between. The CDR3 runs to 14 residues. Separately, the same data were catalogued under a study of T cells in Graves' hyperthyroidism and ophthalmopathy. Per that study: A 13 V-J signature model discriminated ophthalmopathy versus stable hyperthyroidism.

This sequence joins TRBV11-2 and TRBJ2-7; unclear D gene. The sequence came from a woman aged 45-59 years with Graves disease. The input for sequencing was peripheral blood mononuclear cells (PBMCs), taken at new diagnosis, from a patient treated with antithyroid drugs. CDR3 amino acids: CASSLGGSADEQYF. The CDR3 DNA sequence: TGTGCCAGCAGCTTAGGGGGATCGGCGGACGAGCAGTACTTC. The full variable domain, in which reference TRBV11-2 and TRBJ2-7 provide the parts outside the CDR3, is EAGVAQSPRYKIIEKRQSVAFWCNPISGHATLYWYQQILGQGPKLLIQFQNNGVVDDSQLPKDRFSAERLKGVDSTLKIQPAKLEDSAVYLCASSLGGSADEQYFGPGTRLTVT.